This T cell receptor beta chain was sequenced for a study of T cells in tumors after PD-1 blockade. Input was about 616 ng to 6,500 ng of genomic DNA from tumor or blood. Trimming removed 0 bases at V and 10 bases at J, with 11 bases between. This CDR3 has 13 amino acids. CDR1 MGHRA and CDR2 YSYEKL come from the germline V gene. Method: immunoSEQ multiplex PCR; TCRdb's copy keeps in-frame clones and lacks some. Of roughly 48,000 clones listed, over 70% are singletons. The sequence was obtained from a human donor with basal cell carcinoma. The sequencing used PBMCs, collected before anti-PD-1 treatment. The chain combines TRBV4-1 with TRBJ2-3; D possibly corresponds to TRBD1 (5 bases). The CDR3 region has the DNA TGCGCCAGCAGCCAAGAGGGGCTAGGGGCGCAGTATTTT. Its translation is CASSQEGLGAQYF.